This record concerns one T cell receptor beta chain sequence. As yet, its antigen is unknown. Assay execution took place at the deep level. In the sorted-subset replicate PCRs, approximately 200 ng DNA, some 30,000 T cell genomes, was used. Clones were sequenced by immunoSEQ multiplex PCR, and TCRdb holds only the in-frame ones, with some missing. The sample holds 2 million to 2.5 million clones, 85% to 95% seen once. This sample was taken from a study of shared clonotypes between healthy human individuals. Study details: Three CD4 naive, three CD4 memory, two CD8 naive and one CD8 memory plate were used per donor.

General observations from the study: Blood was the sole source, and tissue repertoires probably differ.

The J segment lost 4 bases and the V segment lost 0 bases, leaving 6 bases of the junction unmatched. CDR1 is SGHRS and CDR2 is YFSETQ in the germline V gene. This CDR3 is 15 amino acids long. The TCR comes from a man between 18 and 35 years old in good health. Some clones in this sample may be carry-over from other donors' samples. The sample comprised naive CD4+ T cells from PBMCs. Subset of the sample: CD45RA+ positively selected. This chain connects TRBV5-1 to TRBJ2-7; 8 bases fit TRBD1. Here the CDR3 reads CASSLEARGLYEQYF. CDR3 DNA: TGCGCCAGCAGCTTGGAGGCCAGGGGGCTTTACGAGCAGTACTTC. The variable domain in full, completed from reference TRBV5-1 and TRBJ2-7, reads KAGVTQTPRYLIKTRGQQVTLSCSPISGHRSVSWYQQTPGQGLQFLFEYFSETQRNKGNFPGRFSGRQFSNSRSEMNVSTLELGDSALYLCASSLEARGLYEQYFGPGTRLTVT.